This T cell receptor beta chain was identified in a study of blood T cell repertoires in COVID-19. CDR3 length: 16 amino acids. The V gene's germline CDR1 is LGHDT and CDR2 YNNKEL (reference sequence). V was trimmed by 0 bases and J by 4 bases, leaving 16 bases between them. TCRdb keeps only in-frame clones here, not all; method: immunoSEQ multiplex PCR. The sample contains roughly 200,000 clones, about 85% of which appear only once. The origin of this receptor is an older woman with acute or convalescent COVID-19. The sequenced material came from peripheral blood. The V and J genes are TRBV3-1 (or the pseudogene TRBV3-2) and TRBJ2-7, with a possible D match to TRBD1 (6 bases). The CDR3 DNA follows: TGTGCCAGCAGCCAAGACTCAGCTAGGGGGTTTTACGAGCAGTACTTC. Translation: CASSQDSARGFYEQYF.